A selection of T cell receptor beta chains follows, all from one sample in a study of Ad26.COV2.S vaccination and SARS-CoV-2 variants. Only in-frame clones appear in the TCRdb table, and some are missing; sequencing was by immunoSEQ multiplex PCR. The repertoire holds 300,000 to 500,000 clones, around nine tenths seen once, with approximately 3.7% in the top ten. Sequenced material: peripheral blood, taken in a trial of Ad26.COV2.S vaccine versus placebo. The origin of the receptors is a person between 18 and 60 years old who received the Ad26.COV2.S COVID-19 vaccine or a placebo. The CDR3 runs from the conserved cysteine through the conserved F or W. A D gene is named only where the DNA matches it firmly. Only part of the rows carry a size: once, few, many, or a class if the clone is expanded.

size	J	D	V	DNA	CDR3
-	TRBJ2-1	-	TRBV20-1	TGCAGTGCCAGGGGCCCTAATGAGCAGTTCTTC	CSARGPNEQFF
-	TRBJ1-2	-	TRBV11-2	TGTGCCAGCAGCTTCCCGGGTGCTCAGTATGGCTACACCTTC	CASSFPGAQYGYTF
once	TRBJ1-2	-	TRBV4-1	TGCGCCAGCAGCCAAGATTCGGACGGCGCCTATGGCTACACCTTC	CASSQDSDGAYGYTF
few	TRBJ2-7	-	TRBV5-4	TGTGCCAGCAGCTTGCCAGACTCCTACGAGCAGTACTTC	CASSLPDSYEQYF
many	TRBJ2-5	-	TRBV2	TGTGCCAGCACCCTCGAGGCGAGGGAGACCCAGTACTTC	CASTLEARETQYF
-	TRBJ1-6	-	TRBV5-1	TGCGCCAGCACCGAACAGGGATCCCATAATTCACCCCTCCACTTT	CASTEQGSHNSPLHF
once	TRBJ2-5	-	TRBV11-2	TGTGCCAGCAGCTTAGATGTTCTAGCTGAAGAGACCCAGTACTTC	CASSLDVLAEETQYF
-	TRBJ2-3	TRBD2	TRBV3-1/TRBV3-2	TGTGCCAGCAGCCAAGATTACCAGCGGGGGGGCTCAAGCACAGATACGCAGTATTTT	CASSQDYQRGGSSTDTQYF
-	TRBJ1-1	-	TRBV7-9	TGTGCCAGCAGCCTACAGGAGAACACTGAAGCTTTCTTT	CASSLQENTEAFF
once	TRBJ1-3	-	TRBV6-5	TGTGCCAGCAGGTCTACTGGAAACACCATATATTTT	CASRSTGNTIYF
-	TRBJ1-5	-	TRBV6-6	TGTGCCAGCAGTGCACAGGGAGGTCAGCCCCAGCATTTT	CASSAQGGQPQHF
-	TRBJ2-5	-	TRBV2	TGTGCCAGCAGCGCCACTCTGTCACTCCAAGAGGGGACCCAGTACTTC	CASSATLSLQEGTQYF
-	TRBJ2-1	-	TRBV2	TGTGCCAGCAGCTTAATGGGGGGCCGGAACAATGAGCAGTTCTTC	CASSLMGGRNNEQFF
-	TRBJ2-3	-	TRBV7-2	TGTGCCAGCAGCGTCAGGACGGGGGATACGCAGTATTTT	CASSVRTGDTQYF
-	TRBJ1-2	-	TRBV4-1	TGCGCCAGCAGCCAAGTGCCCAGGGGCTTCTATGGCTACACCTTC	CASSQVPRGFYGYTF
-	TRBJ2-2	-	TRBV19	TGTGCCAGTAGATATAACAGGGACGGGTTGGACACCGGGGAGCTGTTTTTT	CASRYNRDGLDTGELFF
-	TRBJ1-4	-	TRBV6-5	TGTGCCAGCACCGGCGGGGCTGCAACTAATGAAAAACTGTTTTTT	CASTGGAATNEKLFF
-	TRBJ1-6	-	TRBV9	TGTGCCAGCAGCTCAAAATTCCTCGGGGCTGGTAGTAATTCACCCCTCCACTTT	CASSSKFLGAGSNSPLHF
-	TRBJ1-5	-	TRBV27	TGTGCCAGCAGTTTAATGTGGAGGAATCAGCCCCAGCATTTT	CASSLMWRNQPQHF
-	TRBJ1-2	TRBD1	TRBV5-6	TGTGCCAGCAGCGGGGACAGGGTCGGCTACACCTTC	CASSGDRVGYTF
-	TRBJ2-3	-	TRBV2	TGTGCCAGCAGGGGGGCTATTAGAGATACGCAGTATTTT	CASRGAIRDTQYF
-	TRBJ2-7	-	TRBV7-6	TGTGCCAGCAGCTCCGCCGATTCGTACGAGCAGTACTTC	CASSSADSYEQYF
once	TRBJ2-7	-	TRBV25-1	TGTGCCAGCAGTGATGGCAGGCCCCCCTACGAGCAGTACTTC	CASSDGRPPYEQYF
-	TRBJ2-7	TRBD2	TRBV3-1/TRBV3-2	TGTGCCAGCAGCCAAGGGGCTAGCGGGGGGAACGAGCAGTACTTC	CASSQGASGGNEQYF
-	TRBJ1-5	-	TRBV27	TGTGCCAGCAGTCCGACGGTGTATAGCAATCAGCCCCAGCATTTT	CASSPTVYSNQPQHF
-	TRBJ2-7	-	TRBV30	TGTGCCTGGAGTCACGGCTACGAGCAGTACTTC	CAWSHGYEQYF
-	TRBJ2-3	-	TRBV6-2/TRBV6-3	TGTGCCAGCAGTACATCGCGGGGGCGGGATACGCAGTATTTT	CASSTSRGRDTQYF
-	TRBJ1-1	-	TRBV5-1	TGCGCCAGCAGCACCAATTTAGGGGGGGTCGACACTGAAGCTTTCTTT	CASSTNLGGVDTEAFF
-	TRBJ1-5	-	TRBV7-8	TGTGCCAGCAAACGCGGGGGATTCAATCAGCCCCAGCATTTT	CASKRGGFNQPQHF
-	TRBJ1-1	TRBD1	TRBV6-5	TGTGCCAGCAGTAAGACAGGGAGGGGGACTGAAGCTTTCTTT	CASSKTGRGTEAFF
-	TRBJ1-1	-	TRBV7-8	TGTGCCAGCAGCTTGGACGTATCGCGGAACACTGAAGCTTTCTTT	CASSLDVSRNTEAFF